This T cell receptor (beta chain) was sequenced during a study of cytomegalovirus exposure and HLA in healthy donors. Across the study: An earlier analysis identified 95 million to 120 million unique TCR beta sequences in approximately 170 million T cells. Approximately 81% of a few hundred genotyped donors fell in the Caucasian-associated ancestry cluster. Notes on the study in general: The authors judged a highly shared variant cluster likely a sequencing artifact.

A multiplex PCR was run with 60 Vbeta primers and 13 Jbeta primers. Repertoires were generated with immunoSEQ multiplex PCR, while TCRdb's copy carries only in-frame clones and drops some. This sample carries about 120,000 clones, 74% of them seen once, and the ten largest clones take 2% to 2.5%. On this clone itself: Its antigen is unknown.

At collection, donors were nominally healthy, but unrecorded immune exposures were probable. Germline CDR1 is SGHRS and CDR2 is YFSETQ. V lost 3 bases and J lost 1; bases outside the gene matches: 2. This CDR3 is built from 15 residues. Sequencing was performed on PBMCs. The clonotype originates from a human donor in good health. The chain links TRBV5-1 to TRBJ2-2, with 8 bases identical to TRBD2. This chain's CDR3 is CASSYSGKNTGELFF. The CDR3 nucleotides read TGCGCCAGCAGCTATAGCGGGAAGAACACCGGGGAGCTGTTTTTT.